Each of the 7 T cell receptor beta chains below was sequenced from the same sample in a study of blood T cell repertoires in COVID-19. The protocol was immunoSEQ multiplex PCR, while the TCRdb copy is restricted to in-frame clones and leaves out a portion. This table holds roughly 150,000 clones, about four fifths found once. Sample: PBMCs or T cells enriched from blood (not recorded which). The source of these receptors is a man in his sixties who had recovered from COVID-19.

The J gene is TRBJ1-1, the V gene TRBV14; the D is unclear. The CDR3 has 12 residues. Trimming cost V 4 bases and J 11 bases, with 14 bases left between them. Germline V gene data show CDR1 as SGHDN and CDR2 as FVKESK. The CDR3 bases are TGTGCCAGCAGCCGCCTCGGGGTAGAGGCTTTCTTT. Translating it yields CASSRLGVEAFF.

This clone has only a few counts. V gene TRBV11-2 combines with J gene TRBJ2-1; D is ambiguous. The CDR3 length is 13 residues. Per the germline V gene, CDR1 is SGHAT and CDR2 is FQNNGV. The V gene lost 1 base and the J gene lost 5 bases, with 6 bases spanning the gap. Written as DNA, the CDR3 is TGTGCCAGCAGCTTAGTCGCGGACAATGAGCAGTTCTTC. Translating it yields CASSLVADNEQFF.

The chain combines TRBV21-1 with TRBJ2-5; the D call TRBD1 from the table was never checked on the DNA. TRBV21-1 is a pseudogene locus. The CDR3 consists of 14 residues. In DNA, the CDR3 is TGTGCCAATCCTAGACAGGGATACACGGAGACCCAGTACTTC. Protein sequence: CANPRQGYTETQYF.

This chain joins TRBV7-3 and TRBJ2-2, with TRBD1 matching 8 bases. Trimming removed 5 bases from V and 1 base from J; junction bases left unmatched: 6. The CDR3 contains 16 residues. The germline gives CDR1 SGHTA, CDR2 FQGTGA. DNA for the CDR3: TGTGCCAGCAGCCTTGACAGGGGATGGAACACCGGGGAGCTGTTTTTT. It is translated as CASSLDRGWNTGELFF.

The chain uses TRBV21-1 and TRBJ1-4; the table assigns TRBD1, which was not confirmed against the DNA. TRBV21-1 is a known pseudogene. This CDR3 is 16 amino acids long. The CDR3 is CASSSRYNPTNEKLFF. CDR3 nucleotides: TGTGCCAGCAGCTCCCGTTACAACCCAACTAATGAAAAACTGTTTTTT.

The chain has TRBV3-1 (or the pseudogene TRBV3-2) and TRBJ1-2; no reliable D call. V was cut by 4 bases and J by 0 bases, with 9 bases left in between. The CDR3 contains 14 residues. Germline CDR1 and CDR2: LGHDT and YNNKEL (reference sequence). CDR3 nucleotides: TGTGCCAGCAGCCCCCTGGGCTCTAACTATGGCTACACCTTC. Translation: CASSPLGSNYGYTF.

The sample holds one count of this clone. The chain recombines TRBV5-1 with TRBJ2-5; possible D gene TRBD1, 6 bases. The V end was cut by 3 bases, the J end by 4 bases, with 16 bases between. CDR3 length: 15 amino acids. Per the germline V gene, CDR1 is SGHRS and CDR2 is YFSETQ. CDR3 DNA sequence: TGCGCCAGCAGCTCCCCGGACAGCGGTTTAGAGACCCAGTACTTC. Translated: CASSSPDSGLETQYF.